A single sample is the source of the 10 T cell receptor beta chains below, sequenced in a study of blood T cell repertoires in COVID-19. Assay used: immunoSEQ multiplex PCR; TCRdb lists only in-frame clones, some missing. The sample lists 9,000 to 13,000 clones; nearly 90% were seen once. The sequenced sample was peripheral blood. These receptors were collected from a young man with active or convalescent COVID-19.

The chain links TRBV27 to TRBJ1-1, with D unclear. The germline V and J ends were trimmed by 5 bases and 1 base, with 14 bases remaining between them. Germline values: CDR1 MNHEY, CDR2 SMNVEV (reference sequence). The CDR3 totals 15 residues. CDR3 sequence: CASSPPPFWNTEAFF. In nucleotides, the CDR3 is TGTGCCAGCAGTCCCCCCCCATTTTGGAACACTGAAGCTTTCTTT.

This chain joins TRBV30 and TRBJ1-2; D is undetermined. CDR1 and CDR2 (germline): GTSNPN, SVGIG (reference sequence). This CDR3 contains 14 residues. V lost 2 bases, J lost 1 base, and 11 bases lay in between. The CDR3 nucleotides are TGTGCCTGGAGTAGTGGCAGGTATAACTATGGCTACACCTTC. Its translation is CAWSSGRYNYGYTF.

The V gene is TRBV30, the J gene TRBJ2-2; 8 positions match TRBD1. Looked up from germline, CDR1 is GTSNPN and CDR2 is SVGIG (reference sequence). V trimming: 4 bases; J trimming: 4 bases; junction bases outside the gene matches: 8. CDR3 size: 15 residues. CDR3 DNA sequence: TGTGCCTGGACCCGGACAGGGTTCCGCACCGGGGAGCTGTTTTTT. The encoded protein is CAWTRTGFRTGELFF.

V gene TRBV5-1 combines with J gene TRBJ2-7; maybe TRBD2 (5 bases). This CDR3 spans 11 amino acids. V gave up 1 base and J gave up 7 bases, with 6 bases separating them. Germline V lookup: CDR1 SGHRS, CDR2 YFSETQ. The CDR3, as DNA: TGCGCCAGCAGCTTGACGGGAGAGCAGTACTTC. This encodes CASSLTGEQYF. Based on the CDR3 plus reference TRBV5-1 and TRBJ2-7, the full variable domain is KAGVTQTPRYLIKTRGQQVTLSCSPISGHRSVSWYQQTPGQGLQFLFEYFSETQRNKGNFPGRFSGRQFSNSRSEMNVSTLELGDSALYLCASSLTGEQYFGPGTRLTVT.

CDR3 sequence (DNA): TGCGCCAGCGCCGGGACTAGCGGCCAAGAGACCCAGTACTTC. Amino acid sequence: CASAGTSGQETQYF. This chain uses TRBV10-2 with TRBJ2-5; 11 bases line up with TRBD2. The V gene's germline CDR1 is WSHSY and CDR2 SAAADI. V trimming: 8 bases; J trimming: 1 base; junction bases outside the gene matches: 3. The CDR3 is 14 residues long.

The chain is built from TRBV18 and TRBJ1-2, with D possibly being TRBD1 (5 bases). The CDR3 contains 12 residues. Germline assignment: CDR1 KGHSH and CDR2 LQKENI. Trimming took off 3 bases at V and 3 bases at J, with 5 bases between the two ends. CDR3 nucleotides: TGTGCCAGCTCACCGACAGACTATGGCTACACCTTC. Its translation is CASSPTDYGYTF.

The chain recombines TRBV5-5 with TRBJ1-1; unclear D gene. Germline V gene data show CDR1 as SGHKS and CDR2 as YYEKEE (reference sequence). The V end lost 1 base, the J end lost 2 bases, and 18 bases lay between the germline ends. The CDR3 loop spans 17 amino acids. Here the CDR3 reads CASSLLGEGATNTEAFF. For the CDR3, the DNA is TGTGCCAGCAGCTTGTTGGGAGAAGGAGCGACCAACACTGAAGCTTTCTTT.

This clone appeared a single time. V usage is TRBV9 and J usage is TRBJ2-1; tentatively, D is TRBD1 (5 bases). CDR1 SGDLS and CDR2 YYNGEE come from the germline V gene. V was pared by 0 bases and J by 4 bases, with 14 bases between. This CDR3 spans 16 amino acids. The CDR3 spells CASSVEPGSGYNEQFF. CDR3 nucleotides: TGTGCCAGCAGCGTAGAGCCAGGGTCCGGTTACAATGAGCAGTTCTTC. The complete variable domain, with remaining parts taken from reference TRBV9 and TRBJ2-1, reads DSGVTQTPKHLITATGQRVTLRCSPRSGDLSVYWYQQSLDQGLQFLIQYYNGEERAKGNILERFSAQQFPDLHSELNLSSLELGDSALYFCASSVEPGSGYNEQFFGPGTRLTVL.

The V call is TRBV18, the J call TRBJ1-5, with 9 bases fitting TRBD1. V gave up 2 bases and J gave up 7 bases; unmatched junction bases: 9. CDR3 size: 16 residues. Germline CDR1 and CDR2: KGHSH and LQKENI. CDR3 DNA: TGTGCCAGCTCACCATTAGGGGGGACAGGGCCGCAGCCCCAGCATTTT. It codes for CASSPLGGTGPQPQHF.

The J gene is TRBJ2-7, the V gene TRBV5-5; a possible D gene is TRBD2 (5 bases). Germline V gives CDR1 SGHKS, CDR2 YYEKEE (reference sequence). CDR3 length equals 13 residues. V was cut by 1 base and J by 1 base, with 6 bases left in between. As DNA, the CDR3 is TGTGCCAGCAGCTTGCGAGGGTCCTACGAGCAGTACGTC. It specifies CASSLRGSYEQYV.